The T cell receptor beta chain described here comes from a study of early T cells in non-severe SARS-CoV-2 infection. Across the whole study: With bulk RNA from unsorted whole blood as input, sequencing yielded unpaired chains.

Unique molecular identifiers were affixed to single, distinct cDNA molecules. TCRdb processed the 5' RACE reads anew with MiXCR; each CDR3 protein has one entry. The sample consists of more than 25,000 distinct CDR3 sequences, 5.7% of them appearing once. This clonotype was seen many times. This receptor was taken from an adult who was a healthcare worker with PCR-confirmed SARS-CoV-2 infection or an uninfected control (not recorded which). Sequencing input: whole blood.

The CDR3, as DNA: TGCAGTGCTCGAATTCTGTCGGGGCCCCAGCATTTT. This sequence encodes CSARILSGPQHF. V usage is TRBV20-1 and J usage is TRBJ1-5; D not resolved. The CDR3 length is 12 residues. In germline, CDR1 is DFQATT, CDR2 SNEGSKA (reference sequence). V gave up 5 bases and J gave up 9 bases, with 14 bases separating them.